This T cell receptor (beta chain) stems from a study of T cells in Graves' hyperthyroidism and ophthalmopathy. The study based diagnoses on clinical symptoms, serum thyroxine and TRAb, thyroid ultrasound and orbital computed tomography. As regards this clonotype: The junction and the germline gene differ at one end; a read error may be behind it.

The CDR3 totals 14 residues. CDR1 is SGHRS and CDR2 is YFSETQ in the germline V gene. Amplification of TCR beta CDR3 regions was performed using RNA transcripts as template. Researchers ran a first-round RT-PCR on the TCR CDR3 using the HTBI primer set. TCRdb reanalysed the multiplex PCR reads using MiXCR and keeps one entry per CDR3 protein. The sample has around 600,000 distinct CDR3 sequences, 45% seen once. Sequenced input: peripheral blood or thyroid tissue (not recorded which). This clonotype was obtained from an adult man with Graves' disease, either hyperthyroidism or ophthalmopathy (not recorded which). V and J are TRBV5-1 and TRBJ1-1, with D perhaps matching TRBD1 (5 bases). CDR3 DNA: TGCGCCAGCACCTTGGGGACGAGTAACACTGAAGCTTTCTTT. This translates into CASTLGTSNTEAFF. Combining the CDR3 with reference TRBV5-1 and TRBJ1-1 gives the whole variable domain KAGVTQTPRYLIKTRGQQVTLSCSPISGHRSVSWYQQTPGQGLQFLFEYFSETQRNKGNFPGRFSGRQFSNSRSEMNVSTLELGDSALYLCASTLGTSNTEAFFGQGTRLTVV.